The 32 T cell receptor beta chains below all came from one sample that was sequenced in a study of shared clonotypes between healthy human individuals. Method: immunoSEQ multiplex PCR; TCRdb's copy keeps in-frame clones and lacks some. This table has fewer than 850,000 clones, 72% appearing once. Sample: memory CD4+ T cells sorted from blood. Subset in this sample: CD45RA-negative fraction. Receptor source: a woman aged 30 to 39 in good health.

In the case of this clone: It may be a read error: a sequence one base away is much more abundant. J is TRBJ2-6 and V is TRBV27; D call uncertain. Trimming took off 1 base at V and 0 bases at J, with 4 bases between the two ends. Per the germline V gene, CDR1 is MNHEY and CDR2 is SMNVEV (reference sequence). This CDR3 has 15 residues. The CDR3 DNA is TGTGCCAGCAGTTTATGGAGCTCTGGGGCCAACGTCCTGACTTTC. Its translation is CASSLWSSGANVLTF.

The V gene is TRBV7-6, the J gene TRBJ2-7; 8 bases agree with TRBD2. CDR1 is SGHVS and CDR2 is FNYEAQ in the germline V gene. The V segment lost 6 bases and the J segment 3 bases; nucleotides outside the gene matches: 7. This CDR3 is built from 14 residues. CDR3 in DNA: TGTGCCAGCAGTCGAGCGGGAGAAGGCTACGAGCAGTACTTC. This encodes CASSRAGEGYEQYF.

The J gene is TRBJ2-7, the V gene TRBV19; D perhaps matches TRBD1 (6 bases). Germline V gene lookup returns CDR1 LNHDA and CDR2 SQIVND (reference sequence). This CDR3 region has 14 residues. V was cut by 6 bases and J by 2 bases, with 14 bases left in between. The CDR3 here is CASRETGGAYEQYF. The CDR3 region has the DNA TGTGCCAGTAGGGAGACAGGCGGCGCCTACGAGCAGTACTTC.

This clone came up many times. The sample holds other DNA sequences that translate to the same CDR3. The gene calls are TRBV19 and TRBJ1-1; D unclear. CDR3 length: 13 residues. From germline, CDR1 is LNHDA and CDR2 SQIVND (reference sequence). Trimming pared 4 bases from V and 1 base from J, leaving 7 bases between. In DNA form, the CDR3 reads TGTGCCAGTAGTAACAGCCCGAACACTGAAGCTTTCTTT. Its protein product is CASSNSPNTEAFF.

This clone came up once. The chain links TRBV7-2 to TRBJ2-3; D uncertain. The CDR3 covers 13 residues. CDR1 is SGHTA and CDR2 is FQGNSA in the germline V gene. Between the trimmed V and J ends, which lost 6 bases and 4 bases, there was a span of 11 bases. The DNA of the CDR3 is TGTGCCAGCAGATTCGCCGGGTCAGATACGCAGTATTTT. Protein product: CASRFAGSDTQYF. The whole variable domain, remainder taken from reference TRBV7-2 and TRBJ2-3, is GAGVSQSPSNKVTEKGKDVELRCDPISGHTALYWYRQSLGQGLEFLIYFQGNSAPDKSGLPSDRFSAERTGGSVSTLTIQRTQQEDSAVYLCASRFAGSDTQYFGPGTRLTVL.

The chain carries TRBV18 and TRBJ1-2; the match to TRBD1 covers 7 bases. The J segment lost 0 bases and the V segment lost 1 base, leaving 14 bases of the junction unmatched. The CDR3 is made up of 19 amino acids. From germline, CDR1 is KGHSH and CDR2 LQKENI. The CDR3 loop reads CASSPQQGDSQLANYGYTF. CDR3 DNA: TGTGCCAGCTCACCACAGCAAGGGGACAGCCAATTAGCTAACTATGGCTACACCTTC.

This clone was seen a handful of times. This chain joins TRBV6-1 and TRBJ2-6; the D gene could be TRBD1 or TRBD2 (5 bases each). The germline V and J ends were trimmed by 6 bases and 2 bases, with 11 bases remaining between them. This CDR3 has 15 residues. Germline V CDR1 and CDR2: MNHNS, SASEGT. CDR3 sequence (DNA): TGTGCCAGCAGAAGAGGGGTGGCTGGGGCCAACGTCCTGACTTTC. Translated, it gives CASRRGVAGANVLTF.

The chain employs TRBV20-1 and TRBJ2-1; no reliable D call. Germline assignment: CDR1 DFQATT and CDR2 SNEGSKA (reference sequence). Trimming shortened V by 1 base and J by 9 bases, and 7 bases separated the two germline ends. The CDR3 sequence is 11 residues long. The CDR3 protein is CSARVDAEQFF. The CDR3 DNA is TGCAGTGCTAGAGTGGATGCTGAGCAGTTCTTC.

This clone was seen more than once but under ten times. V and J are TRBV5-1 and TRBJ2-7; 9 nucleotides agree with TRBD1. The CDR3 is made up of 15 amino acids. Germline trimming cut 6 bases from V and 6 bases from J; bases unmatched to any gene: 13. Per germline, CDR1 SGHRS and CDR2 YFSETQ. CDR3 residues: CASNLHRGQGGEQYF. As DNA, the CDR3 is TGCGCCAGCAATCTCCATAGGGGACAGGGAGGCGAGCAGTACTTC.

The rearrangement links TRBV6-1 to TRBJ1-5; no clear D. V was cut by 7 bases and J by 2 bases, with 9 bases left in between. The germline CDR1 and CDR2 sequences are MNHNS and SASEGT. This CDR3 region has 13 residues. This CDR3 is CASISRGNQPQHF. In DNA, the CDR3 is TGTGCCAGCATTTCGAGGGGCAATCAGCCCCAGCATTTT.

V and J are TRBV9 and TRBJ2-4; 8 nucleotides align to TRBD2. Losses at the gene ends were 4 bases for V and 6 bases for J; bases not matched to a gene: 6. Germline V lookup: CDR1 SGDLS, CDR2 YYNGEE. The CDR3 loop spans 14 amino acids. CDR3 sequence reads: CASSPLRGGNIQYF. The CDR3 nucleotides read TGTGCCAGCAGCCCCCTTCGGGGGGGAAACATTCAGTACTTC.

V is TRBV28 and J is TRBJ2-1; 7 nucleotides match TRBD2. From germline, CDR1 is MDHEN and CDR2 SYDVKM. V lost 8 bases, J lost 12 bases, and 16 bases stayed unmatched. The CDR3 has 14 amino acids. The CDR3 nucleotides are TGTGCCAGCCTCTCTGCGGGAGCCAATTCCGGGCAGTTCTTC. Translating it yields CASLSAGANSGQFF.

The J gene is TRBJ2-7, the V gene TRBV19; perhaps TRBD2 as D (6 bases). V lost 5 bases and J 3 bases, leaving 11 bases between the germline ends. Germline CDR1 is LNHDA and CDR2 is SQIVND (reference sequence). The CDR3 runs 13 residues. CDR3 bases: TGTGCCAGTAGTGCTAGCGTAGGCTACGAGCAGTACTTC. Protein sequence: CASSASVGYEQYF.

This clone was picked up a small number of times. The CDR3 DNA is TGTGCCAGCAGCCGATCAGGGTCGGGCACCGGGGAGCTGTTTTTT. Protein: CASSRSGSGTGELFF. The chain combines TRBV9 with TRBJ2-2; possible D gene TRBD1, 5 bases. Trimming left V 4 bases short and J 4 bases short, with 14 bases between. CDR3 length equals 15 residues. Germline-derived CDR1 and CDR2 are SGDLS and YYNGEE.

The gene calls are TRBV7-7 and TRBJ2-5; maybe TRBD2 (6 bases). The germline V gene has CDR1 SSHAT and CDR2 FNYEAQ (reference sequence). V dropped 5 bases and J dropped 11 bases, with 18 bases sitting between them. The CDR3 totals 13 residues. The CDR3 is CASSRDREREQYF. In DNA form, the CDR3 reads TGTGCCAGCAGCCGGGACCGGGAGAGAGAGCAGTACTTC.

Here the CDR3 DNA reads TGCGCCAGCAGCTTGGCGGGACAGGTCTACGAGCAGTACTTC. Protein: CASSLAGQVYEQYF. This rearrangement joins TRBV5-1 to TRBJ2-7, with 8 bases identical to TRBD1. V lost 0 bases and J lost 3; bases outside the gene matches: 2. Germline assignment: CDR1 SGHRS and CDR2 YFSETQ. The CDR3 is 14 amino acids.

This clone was recorded many times. Other nucleotide sequences from this sample produce the same CDR3. The chain has TRBV5-1 and TRBJ2-7; TRBD2 matches 7 bases. The CDR3 has 13 residues. J was trimmed by 4 bases and V by 2 bases; bases with no gene match: 3. Per germline, CDR1 SGHRS and CDR2 YFSETQ. This CDR3 reads CASSLSGGYEQYF. CDR3 DNA: TGCGCCAGCAGCTTATCGGGAGGATACGAGCAGTACTTC.

This clone appeared a few times. The V call is TRBV7-8, the J call TRBJ2-2; D is perhaps TRBD1 (6 bases). Between the trimmed V and J ends, which lost 5 bases and 1 base, there was a span of 11 bases. The CDR3 has 15 residues. Per the germline V gene, CDR1 is SGHVS and CDR2 is FQNEAQ. CDR3 nucleotides: TGTGCCAGCAGCCCCGGACAGATGAACACCGGGGAGCTGTTTTTT. Amino acids: CASSPGQMNTGELFF.

The chain links TRBV19 to TRBJ1-2; D is undetermined. Germline values: CDR1 LNHDA, CDR2 SQIVND (reference sequence). V gave up 3 bases and J gave up 8 bases, with 19 bases separating them. The CDR3 runs to 15 residues. The CDR3 DNA is TGTGCCAGTAGTATTGGACCCTTCACAACCAGAGGCTACACCTTC. Residues: CASSIGPFTTRGYTF. The full variable domain, its missing parts supplied by reference TRBV19 and TRBJ1-2, is DGGITQSPKYLFRKEGQNVTLSCEQNLNHDAMYWYRQDPGQGLRLIYYSQIVNDFQKGDIAEGYSVSREKKESFPLTVTSAQKNPTAFYLCASSIGPFTTRGYTFGSGTRLTVV.

The V and J genes are TRBV5-1 and TRBJ2-3, with D unclear. This CDR3 has 12 amino acids. V lost 1 base to trimming and J lost 4 bases, with 4 bases between them. Per the germline V gene, CDR1 is SGHRS and CDR2 is YFSETQ. CDR3 sequence (DNA): TGCGCCAGCAGCTTGTCCGCAGATACGCAGTATTTT. This encodes CASSLSADTQYF. Filled out from reference TRBV5-1 and TRBJ2-3, the complete variable domain reads KAGVTQTPRYLIKTRGQQVTLSCSPISGHRSVSWYQQTPGQGLQFLFEYFSETQRNKGNFPGRFSGRQFSNSRSEMNVSTLELGDSALYLCASSLSADTQYFGPGTRLTVL.

The rearrangement uses TRBV11-3 and TRBJ1-2; D not resolved. Germline-derived CDR1 and CDR2 are SGHNT and YENEEA. The V end was cut by 0 bases, the J end by 0 bases, with 14 bases between. The CDR3 extends over 17 amino acids. In DNA form, the CDR3 reads TGTGCCAGCAGCTTAGACGAGCCCCAGGCAGCTAACTATGGCTACACCTTC. It specifies CASSLDEPQAANYGYTF.

This clone was found once. This chain joins TRBV28 and TRBJ1-2, with D possibly TRBD1 on 6 matching bases. The germline V gene encodes CDR1 MDHEN and CDR2 SYDVKM. Trimming shortened V by 6 bases and J by 4 bases, and 12 bases separated the two germline ends. The CDR3 has 13 residues. The CDR3 nucleotides read TGTGCCAGCAGAGAAGACAGGTTCTATGGCTACACCTTC. Encoded protein: CASREDRFYGYTF.

The gene calls are TRBV2 and TRBJ2-3; 8 nucleotides agree with TRBD2. The V gene's germline CDR1 is SNHLY and CDR2 FYNNEI. The CDR3 is 14 residues long. With V trimmed by 5 bases and J by 2 bases, 3 bases remained unmatched. The CDR3 sequence is CASSSGSNTDTQYF. The CDR3 coding sequence is TGTGCCAGCAGTAGCGGGAGTAACACAGATACGCAGTATTTT.

Remarks on this clone: A clone one base away is much larger, so this may be a read error. This sequence joins TRBV9 and TRBJ2-1, with 9 bases matching TRBD2. The CDR3 extends over 13 amino acids. Germline values: CDR1 SGDLS, CDR2 YYNGEE. V shed 2 bases, J shed 6 bases, and the junction held 0 bases outside the gene matches. CDR3 sequence (DNA): TGTGCCAGCAGCGTTAGCGGGAGCAATGAGCAGTTCTTC. Encoded protein: CASSVSGSNEQFF.

The chain combines TRBV7-9 with TRBJ2-1, with a weak D call TRBD2 (6 bases). CDR3 length: 14 residues. The V end lost 3 bases, the J end lost 9 bases, and 15 bases lay between the germline ends. From germline, CDR1 is SEHNR and CDR2 FQNEAQ (reference sequence). The CDR3 loop reads CASSFLGSTGEQFF. The CDR3 DNA sequence: TGTGCCAGCAGCTTCCTCGGGAGTACGGGTGAGCAGTTCTTC.

This clone was counted many times. The CDR3 nucleotides are TGTGCCAGCAGTTCTGATATGGCGGCGGATTACGAGCAGTACTTC. It specifies CASSSDMAADYEQYF. J is TRBJ2-7 and V is TRBV28; D is unresolved. The CDR3 consists of 15 residues. Germline values: CDR1 MDHEN, CDR2 SYDVKM. V lost 4 bases, J lost 4 bases, and 17 bases lay in between.

This chain joins TRBV19 and TRBJ2-7, with D possibly TRBD1 on 5 matching bases. Germline V gene lookup returns CDR1 LNHDA and CDR2 SQIVND (reference sequence). This CDR3 has 13 residues. Trimming stripped 6 bases from V and 2 bases from J, with 11 bases between. The CDR3 DNA reads as TGTGCCAGTAGCCGTGCGGACACCTACGAGCAGTACTTC. Encoded protein: CASSRADTYEQYF. Using reference TRBV19 and TRBJ2-7 for the parts outside the CDR3, the full variable domain is DGGITQSPKYLFRKEGQNVTLSCEQNLNHDAMYWYRQDPGQGLRLIYYSQIVNDFQKGDIAEGYSVSREKKESFPLTVTSAQKNPTAFYLCASSRADTYEQYFGPGTRLTVT.

This clone appeared many times. V usage is TRBV19 and J usage is TRBJ1-5; D is possibly TRBD1 (5 bases). Trimming took 5 bases from V and 0 from J, leaving 8 bases between them. The germline V gene encodes CDR1 LNHDA and CDR2 SQIVND (reference sequence). The CDR3 has 14 amino acids. CDR3 residues: CASSVQVSNQPQHF. For the CDR3, the DNA is TGTGCCAGTAGTGTACAGGTTAGCAATCAGCCCCAGCATTTT.

This chain joins TRBV18 and TRBJ1-1, with D possibly being TRBD1 (5 bases). The CDR3 runs to 13 residues. With 7 bases removed from V and 1 base from J, the gap between germline ends came to 10 bases. Germline V gene lookup returns CDR1 KGHSH and CDR2 LQKENI. CDR3 DNA: TGTGCCAGCTGTCCCGACAGGAACACTGAAGCTTTCTTT. It encodes CASCPDRNTEAFF.

DNA of the CDR3: TGTGCCAGCAGCTACAACAGGGCGGAGACCCAGTACTTC. The encoded protein is CASSYNRAETQYF. The chain joins TRBV7-3 to TRBJ2-5, with D tentatively TRBD1 (6 bases). CDR1 is SGHTA and CDR2 is FQGTGA in the germline V gene. This CDR3 has 13 residues. V lost 4 bases and J lost 5, with 11 bases in between.

The rearrangement joins TRBV5-1 to TRBJ2-5; TRBD2 matches at 8 bases. Germline CDR1 reads SGHRS; CDR2 reads YFSETQ. V was pared by 4 bases and J by 5 bases, with 10 bases of the junction left unmatched. The CDR3 sequence is 15 residues long. In DNA form, the CDR3 reads TGCGCCAGCAGCCTCACCAGCGGGAGTGGTGAGACCCAGTACTTC. This sequence encodes CASSLTSGSGETQYF.

The genes are TRBV6-5 and TRBJ2-4, with TRBD1 matching over 11 bases. Germline CDR1 is MNHEY and CDR2 is SVGAGI. The CDR3 contains 13 residues. V shed 6 bases, J shed 6 bases, and the junction held 1 base outside the gene matches. The CDR3 loop reads CASSGQGANIQYF. CDR3 coding DNA: TGTGCCAGCAGCGGACAGGGGGCAAACATTCAGTACTTC.